This T cell receptor beta chain stems from a study of T cells after yellow fever vaccination. The study, taken as a whole, reports: Compared with primary, the secondary response was weaker and peaked at day 5, not 15. Post-booster repertoires again held most primary-vaccination clones (roughly 95% CD4, over 80% CD8).

A word on this clonotype: As yet, its antigen is unknown.

TCRdb reanalysed the 5' RACE reads using MiXCR and keeps one entry per CDR3 protein. This table has 450,000 to 600,000 distinct CDR3 sequences, roughly a sixth appearing once. The CDR3 length is 14 residues. The germline V gene has CDR1 MNHEY and CDR2 SVGAGI. V dropped 0 bases and J dropped 8 bases, with 13 bases sitting between them. The chain couples TRBV6-5 to TRBJ1-2; D ambiguous. Here the sequenced sample was PBMCs, taken about 5 days after the first yellow fever vaccination. This clonotype was sampled from a man between 18 and 29 years old who received the YFV17D yellow fever vaccine. Written as DNA, the CDR3 is TGTGCCAGCAGTTACTCTCGCGCCTCTTCCGGCTACACCTTC. Encoded protein: CASSYSRASSGYTF.